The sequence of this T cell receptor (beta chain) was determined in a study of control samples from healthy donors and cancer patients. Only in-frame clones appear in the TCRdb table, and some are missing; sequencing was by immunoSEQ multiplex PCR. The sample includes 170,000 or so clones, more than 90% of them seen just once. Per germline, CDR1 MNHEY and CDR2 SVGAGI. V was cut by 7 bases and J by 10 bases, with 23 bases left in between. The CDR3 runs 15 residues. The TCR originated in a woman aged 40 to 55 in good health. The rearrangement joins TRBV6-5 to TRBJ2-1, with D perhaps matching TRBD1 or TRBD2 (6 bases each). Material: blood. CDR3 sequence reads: CASTPRRGGPREQFF. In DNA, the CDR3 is TGTGCCAGCACTCCCCGAAGAGGGGGGCCTCGGGAGCAGTTCTTC.